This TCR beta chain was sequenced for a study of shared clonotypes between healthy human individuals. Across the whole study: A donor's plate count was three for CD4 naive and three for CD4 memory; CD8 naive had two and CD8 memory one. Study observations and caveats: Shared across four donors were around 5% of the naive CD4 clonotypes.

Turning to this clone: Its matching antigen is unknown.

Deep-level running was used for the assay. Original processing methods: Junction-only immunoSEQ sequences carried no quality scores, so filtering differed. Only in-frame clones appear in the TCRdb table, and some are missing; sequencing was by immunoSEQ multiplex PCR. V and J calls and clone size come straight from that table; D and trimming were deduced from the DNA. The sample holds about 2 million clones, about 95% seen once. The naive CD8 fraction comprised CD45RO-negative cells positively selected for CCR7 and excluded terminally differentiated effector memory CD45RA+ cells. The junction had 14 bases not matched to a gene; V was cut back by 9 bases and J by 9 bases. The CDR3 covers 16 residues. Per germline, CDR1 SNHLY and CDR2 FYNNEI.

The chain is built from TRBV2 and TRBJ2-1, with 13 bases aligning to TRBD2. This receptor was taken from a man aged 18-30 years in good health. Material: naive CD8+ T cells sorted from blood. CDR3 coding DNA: TGTGCCAGTTTGATCTCCGGGACTAGCGGGGTCACTGAGCAGTTCTTC. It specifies CASLISGTSGVTEQFF.